This T cell receptor beta chain was recorded in a study of CD8 T cells in Susac syndrome. Peripheral blood CD8+ and CD4+ T cells were profiled by TCR beta sequencing. FACS was used to enrich TEMRA cells, whereas the CD8+ and CD4+ T cells were obtained by negative isolation. The RNA input was 0.5 to 1 ug, and it was reverse transcribed with random hexamers. MiXCR, run by TCRdb on the immunoSEQ multiplex PCR reads, gives a single entry per CDR3 protein. The sample yields 150,000 to 200,000 distinct CDR3 sequences, around 95% seen once. Germline V gene sequence: CDR1 SGHTA, CDR2 FQGNSA. CDR3 length equals 14 residues. J was trimmed by 8 bases and V by 4 bases; bases with no gene match: 5.

The sample was CD4+ T cells from PBMCs. This receptor was identified in a human donor in good health. The chain has TRBV7-2 and TRBJ1-6; 7 bases fit TRBD1. This chain's CDR3 is CASSSGQRYSPLHF. DNA for the CDR3: TGTGCCAGCAGCTCGGGACAGCGCTATTCACCCCTCCACTTT. Full variable domain (missing parts from reference TRBV7-2 and TRBJ1-6): GAGVSQSPSNKVTEKGKDVELRCDPISGHTALYWYRQSLGQGLEFLIYFQGNSAPDKSGLPSDRFSAERTGGSVSTLTIQRTQQEDSAVYLCASSSGQRYSPLHFGNGTRLTVT.